These T cell receptor beta chains were read from a single sample in a study of cytomegalovirus exposure and HLA in healthy donors. Repertoires were generated with immunoSEQ multiplex PCR, while TCRdb's copy carries only in-frame clones and drops some. The sample has about 150,000 clones; 75% are singletons. Material for sequencing was PBMCs. These receptors were obtained from a man between 18 and 35 years old in good health and CMV-seropositive. Both conserved end residues are part of each CDR3.

CASIQDGLLEQYF,TRBV2
CASSRKGLEQFF,TRBV11-2
CALGLRTYEQYF,TRBV30
CASTMEGGGPSDTQYF,TRBV7-2
CASSLGAASEQYF,TRBV6-5
CASSLGDRVGGEFF,TRBV5-1
CASSLGGAGDNEQFF,TRBV5-1
CASSNRTGQETQYF,TRBV7-7
CASSQVGQFIAFF,TRBV14
CASSPFALAGEYHLIDTQYF,TRBV18
CASSLIAGDRVTGYTF,TRBV7-3
CASSLQGPLLLTDIQYF,TRBV13
CASSWVRGFDTQYF,TRBV5-1
CASMGGLYEQYF,TRBV2
CASSYRSSGANVLTF,TRBV5-6
CASSLQARGYGYTF,TRBV28
CASSWDSAYEQYF,TRBV2
CASSPGTGNLHEQYF,TRBV5-1
CASSTRQGSHYEQYF,TRBV19
CASSQAGGEQFF,TRBV14
CASSLLGLASYEQYF,TRBV4-1
CASSFPGGIHEQFF,TRBV28
CASSLGQKNTEAFF,TRBV5-8
CASSELAGMDTQYF,TRBV2
CASSLLGQGSNEQFF,TRBV5-6
CASSRGTSGRYEQYF,TRBV14
CASSLLLAVYNEQFF,TRBV27
CASSLGGAPSYEQYF,TRBV27
CASSDPFGGINEKLFF,TRBV2
CASSPPGGSNIQYF,TRBV7-2
CASSSGGTVPADTQYF,TRBV11-3
CASSWVWGQNYEQYF,TRBV28
CASSPPTGSIPDTQYF,TRBV18
CASRTTNREKLFF,TRBV25-1
CASSQELQGANYGYTF,TRBV4-1
CASSEDRGNTDTQYF,TRBV6-1
CASMRDRGPGEQYF,TRBV10-2
CASSPLAGKPYEQYF,TRBV7-6
CASSIGVRGTEAFF,TRBV19
CASSLAWTSGMNEQFF,TRBV5-6
CASSLGAGGWLETQYF,TRBV13
CASSLVAGGLTDTQYF,TRBV5-8
CASTRENTGELFF,TRBV2
CASSWTSGTSLYEQFF,TRBV9
CSSSSPDWKAYEQYF,TRBV7-9